Following are 3 T cell receptor beta chains from one sample sequenced in a study of tumor-infiltrating lymphocytes in oesophageal squamous cell carcinoma. TCRdb independently ran MiXCR on the PCR reads; one entry per CDR3 protein. The profile covers under 20,000 distinct CDR3 sequences, with around 38% appearing a single time and 6.5% to 8.5% taken by the ten largest. The sequenced sample consisted of blood. The receptor source for this set is a male donor with esophageal squamous cell carcinoma.

As to this clonotype: The junction differs from germline at one of its ends, possibly a read error. The rearrangement joins TRBV12-3 or TRBV12-4 to TRBJ1-6, with a possible D match to TRBD1 (5 bases). The CDR3 covers 15 residues. The CDR3 protein is CARSLRGAGYETQYF. CDR3 bases: TGTGCCAGAAGTTTAAGGGGCGCGGGTTACGAGACCCAGTACTTT.

This clonotype occurred many times. A much larger clone lies a single base off, so this may be a read error. The chain couples TRBV6-8 to TRBJ2-5; unclear D gene. This CDR3 contains 9 residues. With 8 bases removed from V and 11 bases from J, the gap between germline ends came to 9 bases. In germline, CDR1 is MNHGY, CDR2 SAAAGT. The CDR3, as DNA: TGTGCCAGCTCCAATGAGCAGTACTTC. This gives the protein CASSNEQYF.

The chain carries TRBV9 and TRBJ2-1, with 9 bases fitting TRBD1. The assigned J gene may be wrong: the sequence end matches TRBJ2-7 better. From germline, CDR1 is SGDLS and CDR2 YYNGEE. The CDR3 sequence is 15 residues long. The CDR3 DNA reads as TGTGCCAGCAGCGTAGACTGGACAGGGGCCTACGAGCAGTACTTC. It specifies CASSVDWTGAYEQYF.